This T cell receptor (beta chain) was captured by sequencing in a study of beta chain features in type 1 diabetes. For the study at large: Healthy donors and patients showed comparable age, gender and cell yields.

Concerning this clone itself: What it recognizes is unknown.

Findings and caveats of the study: It was possible that PCR favored shorter templates, equally so in patients and controls.

Investigators reverse transcribed all isolated RNA, so they sequenced expressed TCRB transcripts. The method was immunoSEQ multiplex PCR; TCRdb's version includes in-frame clones alone and lacks a portion of them. The data hold just over 600,000 clones, with 15% to 17% observed a single time. Sorted CD4+ subsets: naive, central memory, regulatory, stem cell-like memory (CD45RO/CCR7/CD25/CD127/CD95/CD27 panel). This TCR was recovered from a man between 18 and 35 years old in good health. Material for sequencing was naive CD4+ T cells from blood.

CDR3 nucleotide sequence: TGTGCCACCAGCCCCGACAGAAACTATGGCTACACCTTC. This gives the protein CATSPDRNYGYTF. The J gene is TRBJ1-2, the V gene TRBV15; D perhaps matches TRBD1 (5 bases). Germline V gene data show CDR1 as LNHNV and CDR2 as YYDKDF (reference sequence). V was trimmed by 5 bases and J by 2 bases, leaving 9 bases between them. This CDR3 region has 13 residues.